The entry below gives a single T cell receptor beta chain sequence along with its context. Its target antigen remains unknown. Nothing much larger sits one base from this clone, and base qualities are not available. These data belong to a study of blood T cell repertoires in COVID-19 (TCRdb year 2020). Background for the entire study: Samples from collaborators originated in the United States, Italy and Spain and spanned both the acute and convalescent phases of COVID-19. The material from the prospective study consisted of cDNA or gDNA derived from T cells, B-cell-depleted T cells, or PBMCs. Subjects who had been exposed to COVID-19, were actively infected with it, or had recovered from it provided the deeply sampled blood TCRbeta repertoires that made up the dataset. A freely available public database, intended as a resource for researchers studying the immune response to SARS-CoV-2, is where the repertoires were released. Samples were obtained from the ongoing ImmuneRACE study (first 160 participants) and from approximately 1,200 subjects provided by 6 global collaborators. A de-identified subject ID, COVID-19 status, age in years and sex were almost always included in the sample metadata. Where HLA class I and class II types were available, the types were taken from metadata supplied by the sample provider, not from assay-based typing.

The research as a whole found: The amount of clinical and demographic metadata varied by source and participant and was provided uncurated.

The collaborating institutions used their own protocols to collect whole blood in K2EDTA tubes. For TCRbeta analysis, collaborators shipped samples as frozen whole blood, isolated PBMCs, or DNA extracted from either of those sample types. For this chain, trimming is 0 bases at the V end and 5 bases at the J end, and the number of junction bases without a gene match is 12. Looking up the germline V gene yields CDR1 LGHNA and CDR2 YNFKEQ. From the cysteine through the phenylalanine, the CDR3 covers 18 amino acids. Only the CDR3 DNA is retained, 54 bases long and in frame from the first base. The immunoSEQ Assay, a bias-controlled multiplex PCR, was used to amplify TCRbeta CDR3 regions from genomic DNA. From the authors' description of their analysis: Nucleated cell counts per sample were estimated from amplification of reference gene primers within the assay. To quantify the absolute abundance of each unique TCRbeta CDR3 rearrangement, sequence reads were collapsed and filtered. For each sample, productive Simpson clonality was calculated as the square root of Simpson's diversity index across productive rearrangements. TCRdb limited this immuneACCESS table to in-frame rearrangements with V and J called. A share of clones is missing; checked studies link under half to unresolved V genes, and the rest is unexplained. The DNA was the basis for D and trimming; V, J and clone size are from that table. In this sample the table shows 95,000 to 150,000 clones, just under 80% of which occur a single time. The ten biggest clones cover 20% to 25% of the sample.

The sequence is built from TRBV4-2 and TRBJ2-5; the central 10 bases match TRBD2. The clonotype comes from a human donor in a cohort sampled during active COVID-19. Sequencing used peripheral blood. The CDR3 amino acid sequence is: CASSQERSGGAGGETQYF. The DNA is TGTGCCAGCAGCCAAGAACGGAGCGGGGGGGCTGGTGGGGAGACCCAGTACTTC.